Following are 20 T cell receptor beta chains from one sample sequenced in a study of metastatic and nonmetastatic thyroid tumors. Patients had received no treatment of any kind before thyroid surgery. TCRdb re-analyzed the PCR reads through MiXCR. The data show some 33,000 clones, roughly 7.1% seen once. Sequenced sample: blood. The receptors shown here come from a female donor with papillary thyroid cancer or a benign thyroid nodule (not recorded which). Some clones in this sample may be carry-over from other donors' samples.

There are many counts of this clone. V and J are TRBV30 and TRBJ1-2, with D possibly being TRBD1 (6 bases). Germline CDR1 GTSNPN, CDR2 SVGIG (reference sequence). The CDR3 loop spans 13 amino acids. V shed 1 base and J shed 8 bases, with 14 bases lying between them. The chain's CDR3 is CAWSDQLGAGYTF. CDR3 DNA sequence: TGTGCCTGGAGTGACCAGTTGGGGGCCGGCTACACCTTC.

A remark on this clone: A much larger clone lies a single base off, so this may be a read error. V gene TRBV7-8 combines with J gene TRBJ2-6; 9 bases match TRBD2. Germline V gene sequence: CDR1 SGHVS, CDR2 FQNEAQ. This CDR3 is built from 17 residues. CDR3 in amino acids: CGSSPPAGGRGANVLTF. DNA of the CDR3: TGTGGCAGCAGCCCCCCCGCGGGGGGGCGTGGGGCCAACGTCCTGACTTTC.

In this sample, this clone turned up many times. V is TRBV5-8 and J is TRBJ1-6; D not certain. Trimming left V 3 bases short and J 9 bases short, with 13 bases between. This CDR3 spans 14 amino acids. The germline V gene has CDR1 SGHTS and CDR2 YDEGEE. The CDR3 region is CASSSLGGLSPLHF. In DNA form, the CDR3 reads TGTGCCAGCAGCTCCTTGGGAGGGCTTTCACCCCTCCACTTT.

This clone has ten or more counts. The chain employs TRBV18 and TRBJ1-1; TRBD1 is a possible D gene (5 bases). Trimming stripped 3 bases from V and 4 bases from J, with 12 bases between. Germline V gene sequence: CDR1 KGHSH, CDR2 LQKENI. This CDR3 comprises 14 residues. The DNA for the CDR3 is TGTGCCAGCTCACCGATTGGGCAGGGCACTGAAGCTTTCTTT. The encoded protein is CASSPIGQGTEAFF.

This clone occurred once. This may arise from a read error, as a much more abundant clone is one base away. The CDR3 sequence is CASIPGQGFGELFF. The CDR3 DNA reads TGTGCCAGCATCCCCGGACAGGGATTCGGGGAGCTGTTTTTT. The chain is built from TRBV5-4 and TRBJ2-2, with 8 bases identical to TRBD1. V trimming: 6 bases; J trimming: 7 bases; junction bases outside the gene matches: 8. Germline assignment: CDR1 SGHNT and CDR2 YYREEE (reference sequence). The CDR3 extends over 14 amino acids.

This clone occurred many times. CDR3 nucleotides: TGTGCCAGCAGCCAACCCATTCAGGGGCTTGCGTCTAGCGGGAGAAAGAAGACCCAGTACTTC. Translating it yields CASSQPIQGLASSGRKKTQYF. V and J are TRBV3-1 and TRBJ2-5; 10 positions agree with TRBD2. Looked up from germline, CDR1 is LGHDT and CDR2 is YNNKEL (reference sequence). The CDR3 covers 21 residues. J was trimmed by 6 bases and V by 2 bases; bases with no gene match: 24.

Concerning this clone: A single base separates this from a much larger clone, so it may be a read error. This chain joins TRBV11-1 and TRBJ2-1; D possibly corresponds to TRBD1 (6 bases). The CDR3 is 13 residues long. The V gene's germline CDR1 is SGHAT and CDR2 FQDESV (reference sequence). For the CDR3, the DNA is TGTGCTAGCAGCAAAGATGACAGGAATCAGCAGTTCTTC. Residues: CASSKDDRNQQFF.

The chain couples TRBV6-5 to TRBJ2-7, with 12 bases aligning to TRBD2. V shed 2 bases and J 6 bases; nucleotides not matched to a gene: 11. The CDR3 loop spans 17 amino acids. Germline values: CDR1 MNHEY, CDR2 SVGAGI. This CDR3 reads CASSYPTPSGRACEQYF. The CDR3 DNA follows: TGTGCCAGCAGTTACCCCACCCCTAGCGGGAGGGCCTGCGAGCAGTACTTC.

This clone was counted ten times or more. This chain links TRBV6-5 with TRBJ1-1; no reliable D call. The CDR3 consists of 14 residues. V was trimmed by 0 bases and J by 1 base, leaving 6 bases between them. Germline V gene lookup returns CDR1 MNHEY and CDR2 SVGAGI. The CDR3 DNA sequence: TGTGCCAGCAGTTACTCGGCGGGGAACACTGAAGCTTTCTTT. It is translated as CASSYSAGNTEAFF.

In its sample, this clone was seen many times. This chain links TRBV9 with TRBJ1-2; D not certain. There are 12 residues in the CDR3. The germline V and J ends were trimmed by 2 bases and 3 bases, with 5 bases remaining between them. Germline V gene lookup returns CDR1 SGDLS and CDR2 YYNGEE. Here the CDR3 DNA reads TGTGCCAGCAGCGTCGGCGACTATGGCTACACCTTC. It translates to CASSVGDYGYTF.

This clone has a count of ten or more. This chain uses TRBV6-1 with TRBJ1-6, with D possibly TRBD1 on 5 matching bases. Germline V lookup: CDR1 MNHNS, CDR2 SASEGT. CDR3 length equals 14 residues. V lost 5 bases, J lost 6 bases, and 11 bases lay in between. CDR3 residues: CASSFRGGNSPLHF. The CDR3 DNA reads TGTGCCAGCAGTTTTCGGGGGGGTAATTCACCCCTCCACTTT.

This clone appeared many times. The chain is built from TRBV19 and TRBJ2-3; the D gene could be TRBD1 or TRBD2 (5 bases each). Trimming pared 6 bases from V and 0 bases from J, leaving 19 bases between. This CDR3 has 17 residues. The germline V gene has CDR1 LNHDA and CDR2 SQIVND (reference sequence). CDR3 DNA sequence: TGTGCCAGTAGGGACCGGGGCGGACGTGCTAGCACAGATACGCAGTATTTT. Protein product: CASRDRGGRASTDTQYF.

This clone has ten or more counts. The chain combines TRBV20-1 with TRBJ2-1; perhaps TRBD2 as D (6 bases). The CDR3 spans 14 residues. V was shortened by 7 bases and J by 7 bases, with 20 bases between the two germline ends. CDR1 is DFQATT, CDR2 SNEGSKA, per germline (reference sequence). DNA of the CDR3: TGCAGTGGAAGGCGGGAAGGTTTGGGGAATGAGCAGTTCTTC. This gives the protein CSGRREGLGNEQFF.

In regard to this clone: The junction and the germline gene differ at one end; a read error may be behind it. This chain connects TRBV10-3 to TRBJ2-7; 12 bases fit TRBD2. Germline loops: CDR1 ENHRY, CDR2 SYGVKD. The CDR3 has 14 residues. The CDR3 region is CVIRVASGGAEQYF. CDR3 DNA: TGTGTCATCAGGGTGGCTAGCGGGGGGGCGGAGCAGTACTTC.

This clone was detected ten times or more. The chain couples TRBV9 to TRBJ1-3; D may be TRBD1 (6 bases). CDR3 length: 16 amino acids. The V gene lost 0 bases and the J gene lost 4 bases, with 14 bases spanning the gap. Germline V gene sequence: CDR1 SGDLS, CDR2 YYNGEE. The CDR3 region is CASSVESRGPGNTIYF. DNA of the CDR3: TGTGCCAGCAGCGTAGAATCTCGGGGGCCAGGAAACACCATATATTTT.

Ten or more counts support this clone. CDR3 nucleotide sequence: TGTGCCAGCTCACCCGCGTTTTTAGCGGATGAGCAGTTCTTC. This gives the protein CASSPAFLADEQFF. V and J are TRBV18 and TRBJ2-1; TRBD2 might be the D (6 bases). CDR1 KGHSH and CDR2 LQKENI come from the germline V gene. This CDR3 spans 14 amino acids. With 3 bases removed from V and 8 bases from J, the gap between germline ends came to 14 bases.

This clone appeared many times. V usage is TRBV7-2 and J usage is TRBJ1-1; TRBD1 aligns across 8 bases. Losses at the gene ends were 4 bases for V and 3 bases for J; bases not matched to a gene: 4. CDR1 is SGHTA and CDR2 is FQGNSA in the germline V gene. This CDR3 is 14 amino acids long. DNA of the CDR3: TGTGCCAGCAGCTCCGGACAGGGTCACACTGAAGCTTTCTTT. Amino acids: CASSSGQGHTEAFF. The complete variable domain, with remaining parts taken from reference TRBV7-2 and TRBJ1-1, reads GAGVSQSPSNKVTEKGKDVELRCDPISGHTALYWYRQSLGQGLEFLIYFQGNSAPDKSGLPSDRFSAERTGGSVSTLTIQRTQQEDSAVYLCASSSGQGHTEAFFGQGTRLTVV.

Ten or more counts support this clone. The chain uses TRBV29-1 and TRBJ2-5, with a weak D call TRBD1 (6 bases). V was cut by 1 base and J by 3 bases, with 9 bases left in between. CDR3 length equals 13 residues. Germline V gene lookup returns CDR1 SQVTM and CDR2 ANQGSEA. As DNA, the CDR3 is TGCAGCGTTGAAGGACAGGTCAAAGAGACCCAGTACTTC. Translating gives CSVEGQVKETQYF.

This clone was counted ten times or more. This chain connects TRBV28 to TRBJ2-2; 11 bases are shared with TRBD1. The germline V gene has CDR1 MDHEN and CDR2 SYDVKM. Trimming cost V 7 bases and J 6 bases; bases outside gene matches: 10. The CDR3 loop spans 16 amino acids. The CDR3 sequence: CASTTGTGGFAGELFF. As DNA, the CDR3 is TGTGCCAGCACCACCGGGACAGGGGGTTTCGCCGGGGAGCTGTTTTTT.

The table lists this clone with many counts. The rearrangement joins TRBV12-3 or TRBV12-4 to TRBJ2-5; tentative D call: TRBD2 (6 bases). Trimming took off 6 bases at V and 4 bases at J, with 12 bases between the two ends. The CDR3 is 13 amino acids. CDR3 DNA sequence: TGTGCCAGCAGGCGGGACTCTCGAGAGACCCAGTACTTC. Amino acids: CASRRDSRETQYF.